What follows describes a single T cell receptor beta chain. It has no known antigen specificity. The data belong to a study of cytomegalovirus exposure and HLA in healthy donors (dated 2017 in TCRdb). In the study overall: An earlier analysis of more than 550 of the donors reported about 300 Gb of sequence data and 100 million to 120 million unique TCR beta sequences obtained from about 179 million T cells. Alongside the repertoire data, information on donor age, sex, ethnicity and CMV serostatus was compiled. Using immunosequencing, the study profiled T cell repertoires from about 610 subjects and related those repertoires to cytomegalovirus serostatus. An early release that covered some 640 HLA-typed donors contained 300 to 350 gigabases of sequencing data and roughly 84 million unique TCR sequences. The study aimed to test whether cataloging public T cell receptors could reveal signatures of past pathogen exposure. An earlier analysis of around 540 of the donors applied high-throughput TCR beta sequencing to assess whether each TCR beta V gene segment acted as functional or pseudogenic. The genetic ancestry cluster associated with self-reported Caucasian donors included approximately 85% of the 300 to 450 genotyped donors. To predict cytomegalovirus infection status, the study combined high-throughput TCR immunosequencing, statistical association of individual TCRs with disease status, and machine learning. Roughly 5 DR-DQ haplotypes were handled as single units for association and clustering, since linkage in the cohort was strong. To study patterns of TCR occurrence, a later analysis re-analyzed previously published TCR beta repertoires from around 700 donors and added high-resolution HLA genotyping. HLA typing included class I and class II loci at four-digit resolution. On average, roughly 250,000 unique TCR beta nucleotide sequences were sequenced per donor among 398 genotyped donors of the cohort, with roughly a sixth of those sequences being non-productive. The number of donors typed differed by locus, with about 629-630 for A, B, C, DRB1 and DQB1, 522 for DQA1, approximately 570 for DPA1, and under 490 for DPB1. Rather than using new phenotypic data, the later analysis identified candidate immune exposures from TCR beta sequences and from how often those sequences occurred across donors. In a later genetic analysis, genome-wide SNP genotypes for about three fifths of the 666 donors were used, and that subset was treated as a discovery cohort. A separate validation cohort of more than 100 different subjects was used in addition to the 666-subject first cohort. All discovery cohort repertoires had been generated using a single sequencing platform. The research as a whole found: Because counts were too low, roughly 17 rarely observed V segments, including chromosome 9 orphons, were left out of the earlier analysis of 587 of the donors. An earlier analysis of several hundred of the donors showed that most TCR beta V segments appeared in productive rearrangements either about 87% or about 30% of the time, which broadly matched IMGT annotations. A later analysis found that HLA-associated TCR beta chains were more clonally expanded and had lower generation probabilities than equally common non-associated chains. A cluster of highly shared sequence variants was judged likely to represent a technical artifact of the sequencing pipeline. Specific HLA alleles were associated with 15,000 to 20,000 TCR beta sequences at a false discovery rate of 0.05 in a later analysis. Three of the identified cytomegalovirus-associated TCR beta chains were confirmed in vitro to be specific for cytomegalovirus antigens. Sequencing depth was assumed to be roughly uniform across donors in the presence/absence analyses, though that assumption may not hold. The authors suggested that the approach could potentially be extended to other disease states and immunological phenotypes. Because the 87-base-pair reads could not distinguish some IMGT-functional V segments, including TRBV6-2 and TRBV6-3, those segments were excluded. This cohort had only TCR beta chains sequenced, and the lack of alpha or paired-chain data limited which features could be detected. Cytomegalovirus status was reported to be diagnosed by the classifier with high specificity and sensitivity in both the original and validation cohorts. A total of fewer than 200 TCR beta chains were listed by the study as associated with cytomegalovirus. An association between a missense DCLRE1C variant and V-gene and J-gene trimming of TCR beta chains was found in a later genetic analysis and replicated in an independent cohort. Immune exposure information for the cohort was limited to CMV serostatus. According to a later analysis, TCR association rates differed among HLA loci, with DRB1 alleles showing the most associated TCRs and HLA-C alleles showing the fewest. Linkage disequilibrium might explain the correlated functional status among segregating V segments, but an unknown experimental factor could not be ruled out. In a later genetic analysis, fewer N-insertions in productive TCRs were reported among donors in an Asian-associated ancestry cluster than the roughly 670-donor mean. Several of the top co-occurrence clusters appeared to be linked to parvovirus B19, influenza, CMV and Epstein-Barr virus, according to a later analysis. Most TCR sequences were observed very rarely across donors, whereas some public TCRs were present in many individuals. According to a later analysis, most CMV-associated TCR beta chains appeared to be HLA-restricted, and the HLA associations seemed to be driven largely by CMV exposure. HLA typing was unavailable for some donors at each locus, so association tests used only the typed subset. A further reported finding was that TCR beta sequences accurately predicted the HLA-A and HLA-B alleles for most subjects in the first cohort. Assigning TCR associations to individual alleles was difficult when HLA alleles, especially DR and DQ, strongly co-occurred.

In total, approximately 690 healthy bone marrow donors made up the cohort. All cohort members were sampled while nominally healthy, although unrecorded immune exposures were likely present. The donor was CMV seropositive and was included in the group of 290 or so seropositive cohort members. Every donor gave a peripheral blood sample, and the peripheral blood mononuclear cells from that sample were used for TCR beta sequencing. Genomic DNA extraction from the blood cell samples was performed with the Qiagen DNeasy Blood Extraction Kit. Receptor amplification or capture employed the immunoSEQ multiplex PCR assay. For the multiplex PCR, a mixture combining 60 forward primers for TCR Vbeta segments and 13 reverse primers for TCR Jbeta segments was used. A multiplex PCR assay on genomic DNA amplified the CDR3 region of rearranged TCR beta genes. The Illumina HiSeq System was used to sequence the amplified TCR beta libraries as 87-base-pair reads. As for how the authors treated the data: A later analysis counted 65 million to 90 million unique TCR beta chains across the roughly 700 repertoires, and about 10 million of these chains were shared by at least two donors. Raw reads were error-corrected and collapsed into unique sequences with a nearest-neighbor algorithm that merged closely related sequences to remove PCR and sequencing errors. V, D and J gene segments were assigned by aligning CDR3 sequences to IMGT reference sequences. For a sequence to be retained, a match of at least six nucleotides was required to both a V gene segment and a J gene segment. A rearrangement counted as productive if the CDR3 had no stop codons and remained in frame with V and J, and every other rearrangement counted as non-productive. CDR3 was defined by IMGT convention, running from the second conserved V-encoded cysteine to the conserved J-encoded phenylalanine. In an earlier analysis of 587 of the donors, sequences lacking an unambiguous match to a single V gene segment were excluded. In an earlier analysis of roughly 500 of the donors, V segments were called functional above 56.7% productive rearrangements and were called segregating when the between-donor standard deviation exceeded 5%. A statistical classification framework was developed to diagnose cytomegalovirus status using the catalog of TCR beta chain sequences. In a later analysis, V and J genes were assigned by comparing TCR nucleotide sequences against IMGT/GENE-DB human TR gene sequences. A later analysis assigned CDR3 sequences and most-parsimonious VDJ recombination scenarios with the TCRdist pipeline. A later analysis defined each TCR beta chain by its CDR3 amino acid sequence plus V-gene family, and excluded reads lacking a unique V-gene family. In a later analysis, 450 to 600 highly shared, low-generation-probability nucleotide sequences were removed to address suspected cross-contamination and a sequencing artifact. In a later analysis, a clonal expansion index for each public chain was calculated from normalized within-repertoire ranks of inferred template counts. In a later analysis, generation probabilities were computed with a VDJ recombination model fitted to out-of-frame rearrangements, and the resulting probabilities were checked against IGoR. Hypergeometric tests were used in a later analysis to score TCR-TCR, TCR-HLA and TCR-CMV co-occurrence, with a repertoire-size bias correction applied to the TCR pairs. False discovery rates were estimated in a later analysis by permuting HLA or CMV assignments 20 times. A later analysis grouped co-occurring TCRs with DBSCAN, adding TCRdist sequence similarity when clustering within HLA-allele-positive subsets. Repertoires with fewer than 30,000 or more than 120,000 public chains were left out of co-occurrence clustering, as were about five repertoires with anomalous nucleotide sharing. TCRdb obtained this table from immuneACCESS and retained in-frame rearrangements with V and J assigned. These tables miss some clones; where compared with another copy, unresolved V genes account for less than half of the shortfall, and the remainder is unexplained. V and J calls and clone size are copied from that table; D and trimming were computed from the DNA. Per the sample table, the count is about 88,000 clones. 5% to 6.5% of the sample is held by the ten biggest clonotypes.

V trim: 2 bases; J trim: 5 bases; unmatched bases: 2. Reading from cysteine to phenylalanine, the CDR3 counts 13 amino acids. The only DNA kept is the CDR3, 39 bases in frame from the first base. The germline V gene specifies SGHTA as CDR1 and FQGNSA as CDR2. The source is a girl aged 10-17 years in good health and CMV-seropositive. The material sequenced was PBMCs. This chain is built from TRBV7-2 and TRBJ1-1, and TRBD1 aligns with 7 junction nucleotides. Here the CDR3 is given as CASSLQQGTEAFF. The DNA sequence reads TGTGCCAGCAGCTTACAACAGGGGACTGAAGCTTTCTTT. Reference TRBV7-2 and TRBJ1-1 genes cover what lies past the CDR3, so the full variable domain is GAGVSQSPSNKVTEKGKDVELRCDPISGHTALYWYRQSLGQGLEFLIYFQGNSAPDKSGLPSDRFSAERTGGSVSTLTIQRTQQEDSAVYLCASSLQQGTEAFFGQGTRLTVV.